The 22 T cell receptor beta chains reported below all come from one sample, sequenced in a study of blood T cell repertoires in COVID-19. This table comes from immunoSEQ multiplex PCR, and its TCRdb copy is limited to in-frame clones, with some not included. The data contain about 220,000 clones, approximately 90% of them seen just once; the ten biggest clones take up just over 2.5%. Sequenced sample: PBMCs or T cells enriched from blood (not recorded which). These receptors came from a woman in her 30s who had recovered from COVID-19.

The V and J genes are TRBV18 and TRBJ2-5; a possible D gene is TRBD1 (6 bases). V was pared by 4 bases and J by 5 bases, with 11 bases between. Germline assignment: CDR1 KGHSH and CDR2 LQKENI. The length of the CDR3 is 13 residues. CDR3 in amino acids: CASSQGVGETQYF. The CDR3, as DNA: TGTGCCAGCTCACAGGGGGTCGGTGAGACCCAGTACTTC.

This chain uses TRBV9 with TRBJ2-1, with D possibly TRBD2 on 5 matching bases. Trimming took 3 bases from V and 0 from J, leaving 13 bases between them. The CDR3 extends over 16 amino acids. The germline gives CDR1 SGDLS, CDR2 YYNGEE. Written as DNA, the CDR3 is TGTGCCAGCAGCGGGTTAGAAGGGAGCTCCTACAATGAGCAGTTCTTC. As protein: CASSGLEGSSYNEQFF.

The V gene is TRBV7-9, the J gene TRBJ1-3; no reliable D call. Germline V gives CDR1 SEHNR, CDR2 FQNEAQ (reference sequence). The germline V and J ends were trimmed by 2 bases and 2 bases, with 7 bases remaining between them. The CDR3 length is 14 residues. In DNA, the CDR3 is TGTGCCAGCAGCTTAAGAGGGACTGGAAACACCATATATTTT. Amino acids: CASSLRGTGNTIYF. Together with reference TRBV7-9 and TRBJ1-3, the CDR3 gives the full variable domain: DTGVSQNPRHKITKRGQNVTFRCDPISEHNRLYWYRQTLGQGPEFLTYFQNEAQLEKSRLLSDRFSAERPKGSFSTLEIQRTEQGDSAMYLCASSLRGTGNTIYFGEGSWLTVV.

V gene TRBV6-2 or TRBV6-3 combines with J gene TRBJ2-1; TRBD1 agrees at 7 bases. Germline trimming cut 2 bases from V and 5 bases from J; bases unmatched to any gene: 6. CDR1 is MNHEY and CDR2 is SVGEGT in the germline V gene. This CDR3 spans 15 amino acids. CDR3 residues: CASSYEGQPNNEQFF. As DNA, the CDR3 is TGTGCCAGCAGTTACGAGGGACAGCCTAACAATGAGCAGTTCTTC.

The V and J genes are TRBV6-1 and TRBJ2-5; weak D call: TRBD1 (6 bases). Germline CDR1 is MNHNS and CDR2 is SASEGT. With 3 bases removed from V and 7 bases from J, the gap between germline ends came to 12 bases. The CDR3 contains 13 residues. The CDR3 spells CASSEVRGSTQYF. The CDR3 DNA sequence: TGTGCCAGCAGTGAGGTCAGGGGATCGACCCAGTACTTC.

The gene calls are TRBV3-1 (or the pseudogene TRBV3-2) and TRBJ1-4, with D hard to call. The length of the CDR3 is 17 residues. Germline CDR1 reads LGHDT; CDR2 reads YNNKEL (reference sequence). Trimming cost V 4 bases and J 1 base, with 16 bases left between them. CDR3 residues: CASSRPHSSRTNEKLFF. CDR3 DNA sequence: TGTGCCAGCAGCCGGCCTCACAGTTCCCGAACTAATGAAAAACTGTTTTTT.

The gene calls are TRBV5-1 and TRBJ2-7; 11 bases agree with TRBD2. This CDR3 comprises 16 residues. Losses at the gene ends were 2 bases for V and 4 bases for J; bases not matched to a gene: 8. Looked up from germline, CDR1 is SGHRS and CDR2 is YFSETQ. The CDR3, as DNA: TGCGCCAGCAGCTTAAATAGCGGGGGGGCGATTTACGAGCAGTACTTC. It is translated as CASSLNSGGAIYEQYF.

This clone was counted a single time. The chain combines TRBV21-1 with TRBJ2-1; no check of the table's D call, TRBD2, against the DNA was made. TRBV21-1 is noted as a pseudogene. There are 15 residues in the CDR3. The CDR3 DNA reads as TGTGCCAGGGATGGTAGGGGAGGTTCCTACAATGAGCAGTTCTTC. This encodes CARDGRGGSYNEQFF.

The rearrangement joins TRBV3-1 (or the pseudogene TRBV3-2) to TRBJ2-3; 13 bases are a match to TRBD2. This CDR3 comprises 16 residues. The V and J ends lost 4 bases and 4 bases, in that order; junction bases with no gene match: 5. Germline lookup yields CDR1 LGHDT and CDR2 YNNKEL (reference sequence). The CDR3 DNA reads TGTGCCAGCAGCCGAGGACTAGCGGGGGACGCAGATACGCAGTATTTT. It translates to CASSRGLAGDADTQYF.

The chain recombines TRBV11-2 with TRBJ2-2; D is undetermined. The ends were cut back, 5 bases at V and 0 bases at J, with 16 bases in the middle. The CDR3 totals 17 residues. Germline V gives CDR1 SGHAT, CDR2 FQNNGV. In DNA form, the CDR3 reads TGTGCCAGCAGCCCACTCTCAGACACAACGAACACCGGGGAGCTGTTTTTT. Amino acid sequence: CASSPLSDTTNTGELFF.

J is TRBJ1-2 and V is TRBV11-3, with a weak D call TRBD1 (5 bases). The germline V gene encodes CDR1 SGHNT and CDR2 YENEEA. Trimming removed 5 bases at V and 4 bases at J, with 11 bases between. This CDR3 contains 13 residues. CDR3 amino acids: CASSQEQGYGYTF. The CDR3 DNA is TGTGCCAGCAGCCAGGAGCAGGGCTATGGCTACACCTTC.

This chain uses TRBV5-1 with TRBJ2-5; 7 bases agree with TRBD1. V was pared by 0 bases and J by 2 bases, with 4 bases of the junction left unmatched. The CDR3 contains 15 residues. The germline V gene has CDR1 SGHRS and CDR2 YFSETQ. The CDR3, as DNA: TGCGCCAGCAGCTTGGCCCCGGGACAGCAAGAGACCCAGTACTTC. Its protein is CASSLAPGQQETQYF. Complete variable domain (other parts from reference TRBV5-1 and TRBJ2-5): KAGVTQTPRYLIKTRGQQVTLSCSPISGHRSVSWYQQTPGQGLQFLFEYFSETQRNKGNFPGRFSGRQFSNSRSEMNVSTLELGDSALYLCASSLAPGQQETQYFGPGTRLLVL.

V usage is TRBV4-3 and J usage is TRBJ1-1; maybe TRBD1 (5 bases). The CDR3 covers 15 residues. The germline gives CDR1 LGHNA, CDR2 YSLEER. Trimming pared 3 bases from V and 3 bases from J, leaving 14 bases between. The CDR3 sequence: CASSHDIVGDTEAFF. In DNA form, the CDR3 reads TGCGCCAGCAGCCACGATATCGTAGGGGACACTGAAGCTTTCTTT.

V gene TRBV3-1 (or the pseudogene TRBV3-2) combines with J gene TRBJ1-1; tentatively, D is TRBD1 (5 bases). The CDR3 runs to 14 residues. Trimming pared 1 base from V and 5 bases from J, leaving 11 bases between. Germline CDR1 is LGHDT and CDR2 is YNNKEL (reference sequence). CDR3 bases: TGTGCCAGCAGCCAAGGGGGGGGTTGGACTGAAGCTTTCTTT. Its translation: CASSQGGGWTEAFF.

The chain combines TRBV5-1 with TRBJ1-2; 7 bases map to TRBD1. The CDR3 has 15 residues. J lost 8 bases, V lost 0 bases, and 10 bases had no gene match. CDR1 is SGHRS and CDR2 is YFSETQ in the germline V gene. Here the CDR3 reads CASSLVETGMWGYTF. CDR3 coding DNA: TGCGCCAGCAGCTTGGTGGAGACAGGGATGTGGGGCTACACCTTC. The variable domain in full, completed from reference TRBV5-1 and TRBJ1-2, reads KAGVTQTPRYLIKTRGQQVTLSCSPISGHRSVSWYQQTPGQGLQFLFEYFSETQRNKGNFPGRFSGRQFSNSRSEMNVSTLELGDSALYLCASSLVETGMWGYTFGSGTRLTVV.

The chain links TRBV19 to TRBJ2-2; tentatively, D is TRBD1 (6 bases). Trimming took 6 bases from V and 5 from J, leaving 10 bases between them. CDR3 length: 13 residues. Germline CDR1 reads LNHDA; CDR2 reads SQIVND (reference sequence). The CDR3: CASRPRGTGELFF. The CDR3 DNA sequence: TGTGCCAGTAGGCCCAGGGGTACCGGGGAGCTGTTTTTT.

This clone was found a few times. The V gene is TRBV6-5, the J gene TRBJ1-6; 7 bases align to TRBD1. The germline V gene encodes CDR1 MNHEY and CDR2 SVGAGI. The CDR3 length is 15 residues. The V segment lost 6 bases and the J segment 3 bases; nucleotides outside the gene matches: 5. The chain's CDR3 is CASSLQGSYNSPLHF. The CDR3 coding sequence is TGTGCCAGCAGCTTACAGGGGAGCTATAATTCACCCCTCCACTTT.

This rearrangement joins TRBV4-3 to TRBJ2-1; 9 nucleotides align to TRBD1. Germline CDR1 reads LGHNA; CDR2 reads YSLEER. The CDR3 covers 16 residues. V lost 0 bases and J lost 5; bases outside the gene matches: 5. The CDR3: CASSQEWTGDHNEQFF. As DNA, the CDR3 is TGCGCCAGCAGCCAAGAATGGACAGGGGACCACAATGAGCAGTTCTTC.

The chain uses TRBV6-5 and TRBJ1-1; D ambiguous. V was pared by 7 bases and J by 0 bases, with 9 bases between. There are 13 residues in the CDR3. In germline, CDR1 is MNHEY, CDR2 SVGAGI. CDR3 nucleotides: TGTGCCAGCACCCTAAATCTGAACACTGAAGCTTTCTTT. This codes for CASTLNLNTEAFF.

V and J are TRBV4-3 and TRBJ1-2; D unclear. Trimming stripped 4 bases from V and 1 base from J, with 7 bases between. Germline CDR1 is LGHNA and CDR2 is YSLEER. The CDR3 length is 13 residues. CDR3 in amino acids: CASSRTVNYGYTF. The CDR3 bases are TGCGCCAGCAGCCGTACAGTTAACTATGGCTACACCTTC.

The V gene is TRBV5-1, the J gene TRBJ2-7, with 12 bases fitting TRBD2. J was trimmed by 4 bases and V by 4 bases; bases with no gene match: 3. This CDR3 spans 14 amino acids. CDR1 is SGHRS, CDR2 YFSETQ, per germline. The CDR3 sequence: CASSTGLAGYEQYF. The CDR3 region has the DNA TGCGCCAGCAGCACCGGACTAGCGGGGTACGAGCAGTACTTC.

The CDR3 nucleotides read TGTGCCAGCAGCTTAGACAGGGCTGCGGATGGCTACACCTTC. Protein: CASSLDRAADGYTF. This chain joins TRBV7-2 and TRBJ1-2; the D gene is possibly TRBD1 (6 bases). The germline gives CDR1 SGHTA, CDR2 FQGNSA. This CDR3 contains 14 residues. Trimming shortened V by 1 base and J by 6 bases, and 12 bases separated the two germline ends. The full variable domain, completed using reference TRBV7-2 and TRBJ1-2, is GAGVSQSPSNKVTEKGKDVELRCDPISGHTALYWYRQSLGQGLEFLIYFQGNSAPDKSGLPSDRFSAERTGGSVSTLTIQRTQQEDSAVYLCASSLDRAADGYTFGSGTRLTVV.